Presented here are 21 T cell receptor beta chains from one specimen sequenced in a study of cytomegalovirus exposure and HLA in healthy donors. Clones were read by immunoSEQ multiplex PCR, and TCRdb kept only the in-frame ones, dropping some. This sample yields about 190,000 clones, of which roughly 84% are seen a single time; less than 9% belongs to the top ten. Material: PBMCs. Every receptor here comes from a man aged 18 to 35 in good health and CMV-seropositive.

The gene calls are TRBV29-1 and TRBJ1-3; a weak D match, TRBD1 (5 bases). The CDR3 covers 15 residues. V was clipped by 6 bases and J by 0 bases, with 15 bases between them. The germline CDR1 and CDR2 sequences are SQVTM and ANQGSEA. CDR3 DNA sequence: TGCAGCGTCGGACCCGGGGGGAACTCTGGAAACACCATATATTTT. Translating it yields CSVGPGGNSGNTIYF.

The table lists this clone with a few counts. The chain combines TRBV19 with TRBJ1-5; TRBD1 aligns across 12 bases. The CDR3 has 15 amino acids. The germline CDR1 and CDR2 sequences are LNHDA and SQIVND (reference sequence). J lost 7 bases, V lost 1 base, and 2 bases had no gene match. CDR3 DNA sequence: TGTGCCAGTAGTATAGTGGGACAGGGGGCACAGCCCCAGCATTTT. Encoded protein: CASSIVGQGAQPQHF.

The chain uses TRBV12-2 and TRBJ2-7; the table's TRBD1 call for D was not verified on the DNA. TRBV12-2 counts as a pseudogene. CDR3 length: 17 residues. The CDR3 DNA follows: TGTGCAAGTCGCTTACCCCTCACCGGGACAGGGGCCTACGAGCAGTACTTC. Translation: CASRLPLTGTGAYEQYF.

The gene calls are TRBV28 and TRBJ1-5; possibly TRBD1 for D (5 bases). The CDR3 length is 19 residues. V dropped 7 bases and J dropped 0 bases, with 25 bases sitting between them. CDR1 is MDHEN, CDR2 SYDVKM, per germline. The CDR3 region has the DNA TGTGCCAGCACGTTGCTACCCTCGGGGGGGTCCTATAGCAATCAGCCCCAGCATTTT. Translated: CASTLLPSGGSYSNQPQHF.

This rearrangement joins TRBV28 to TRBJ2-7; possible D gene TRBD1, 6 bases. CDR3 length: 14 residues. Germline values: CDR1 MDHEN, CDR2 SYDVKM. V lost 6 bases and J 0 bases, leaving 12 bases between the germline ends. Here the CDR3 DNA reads TGTGCCAGCAGCCGACAGGAGAGCTCCTACGAGCAGTACTTC. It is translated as CASSRQESSYEQYF. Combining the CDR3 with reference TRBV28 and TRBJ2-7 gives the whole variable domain DVKVTQSSRYLVKRTGEKVFLECVQDMDHENMFWYRQDPGLGLRLIYFSYDVKMKEKGDIPEGYSVSREKKERFSLILESASTNQTSMYLCASSRQESSYEQYFGPGTRLTVT.

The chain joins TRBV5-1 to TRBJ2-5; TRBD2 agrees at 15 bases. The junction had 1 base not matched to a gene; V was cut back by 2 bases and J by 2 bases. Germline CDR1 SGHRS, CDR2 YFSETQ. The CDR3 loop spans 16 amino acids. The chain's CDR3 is CASSFGLAGGQETQYF. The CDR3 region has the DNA TGCGCCAGCAGCTTTGGACTAGCGGGAGGGCAAGAGACCCAGTACTTC.

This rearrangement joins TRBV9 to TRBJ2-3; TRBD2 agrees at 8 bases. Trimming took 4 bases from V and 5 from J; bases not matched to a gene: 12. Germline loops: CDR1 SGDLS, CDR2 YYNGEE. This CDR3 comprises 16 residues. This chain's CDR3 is CASSPYGRGALDTQYF. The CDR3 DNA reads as TGTGCCAGCAGCCCCTACGGGAGGGGGGCTCTAGATACGCAGTATTTT.

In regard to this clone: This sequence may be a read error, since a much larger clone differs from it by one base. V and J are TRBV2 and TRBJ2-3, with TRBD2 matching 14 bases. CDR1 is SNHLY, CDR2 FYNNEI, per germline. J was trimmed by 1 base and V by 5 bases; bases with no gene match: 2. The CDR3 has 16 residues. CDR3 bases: TGTGCCAGCAGTCTGGGACTAGCGGGAGGCACAGATACGCAGTATTTT. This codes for CASSLGLAGGTDTQYF.

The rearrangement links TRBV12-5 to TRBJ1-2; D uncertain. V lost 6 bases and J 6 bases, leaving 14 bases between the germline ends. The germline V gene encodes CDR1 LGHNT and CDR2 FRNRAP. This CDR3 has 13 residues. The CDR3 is CASGPPGQDGYTF. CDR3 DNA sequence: TGTGCTAGTGGCCCTCCCGGCCAGGATGGCTACACCTTC.

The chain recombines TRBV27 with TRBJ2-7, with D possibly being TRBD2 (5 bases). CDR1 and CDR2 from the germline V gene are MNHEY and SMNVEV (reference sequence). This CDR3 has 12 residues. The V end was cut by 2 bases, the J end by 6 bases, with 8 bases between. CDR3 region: CASSLPGSEQYF. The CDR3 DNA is TGTGCCAGCAGTTTACCGGGGAGCGAGCAGTACTTC.

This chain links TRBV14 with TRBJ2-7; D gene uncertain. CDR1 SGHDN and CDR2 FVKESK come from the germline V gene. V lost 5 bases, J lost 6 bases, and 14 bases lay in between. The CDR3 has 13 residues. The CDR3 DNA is TGTGCCAGCAGCTCCGTTCAATGGGCCGAGCAGTACTTC. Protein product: CASSSVQWAEQYF.

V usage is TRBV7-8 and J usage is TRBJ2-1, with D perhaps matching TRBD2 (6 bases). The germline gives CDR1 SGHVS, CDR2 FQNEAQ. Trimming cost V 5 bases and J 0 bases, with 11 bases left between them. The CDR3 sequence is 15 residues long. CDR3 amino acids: CASSPSGSSYNEQFF. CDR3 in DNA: TGTGCCAGCAGCCCCTCCGGGAGCTCCTACAATGAGCAGTTCTTC.

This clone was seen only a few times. The DNA for the CDR3 is TGTGCCTGGACTAGCGGGAATGAGCAGTTCTTC. It yields the protein CAWTSGNEQFF. This rearrangement joins TRBV30 to TRBJ2-1, with 8 bases aligning to TRBD2. J lost 7 bases, V lost 4 bases, and 0 bases had no gene match. Germline V lookup: CDR1 GTSNPN, CDR2 SVGIG (reference sequence). The CDR3 is 11 residues long. The full variable domain, its missing parts supplied by reference TRBV30 and TRBJ2-1, is SQTIHQWPATLVQPVGSPLSLECTVEGTSNPNLYWYRQAAGRGLQLLFYSVGIGQISSEVPQNLSASRPQDRQFILSSKKLLLSDSGFYLCAWTSGNEQFFGPGTRLTVL.

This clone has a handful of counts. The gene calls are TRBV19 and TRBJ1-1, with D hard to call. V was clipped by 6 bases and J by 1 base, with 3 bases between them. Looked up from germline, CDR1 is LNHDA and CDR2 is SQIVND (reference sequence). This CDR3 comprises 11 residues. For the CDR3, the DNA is TGTGCCAGTAGACAGAACACTGAAGCTTTCTTT. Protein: CASRQNTEAFF.

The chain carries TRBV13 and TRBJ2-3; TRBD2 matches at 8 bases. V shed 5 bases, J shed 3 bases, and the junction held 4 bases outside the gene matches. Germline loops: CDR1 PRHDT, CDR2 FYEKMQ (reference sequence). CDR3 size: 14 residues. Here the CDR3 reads CASSHSGSTDTQYF. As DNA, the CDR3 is TGTGCCAGCAGCCACAGCGGGAGTACAGATACGCAGTATTTT.

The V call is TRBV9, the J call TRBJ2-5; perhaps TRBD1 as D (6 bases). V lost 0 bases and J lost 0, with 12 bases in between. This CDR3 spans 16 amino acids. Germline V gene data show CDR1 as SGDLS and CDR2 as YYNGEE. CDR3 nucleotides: TGTGCCAGCAGCGTAGTACGAGGGGGTGACCAAGAGACCCAGTACTTC. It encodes CASSVVRGGDQETQYF. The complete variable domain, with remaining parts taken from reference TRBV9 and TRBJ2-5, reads DSGVTQTPKHLITATGQRVTLRCSPRSGDLSVYWYQQSLDQGLQFLIQYYNGEERAKGNILERFSAQQFPDLHSELNLSSLELGDSALYFCASSVVRGGDQETQYFGPGTRLLVL.

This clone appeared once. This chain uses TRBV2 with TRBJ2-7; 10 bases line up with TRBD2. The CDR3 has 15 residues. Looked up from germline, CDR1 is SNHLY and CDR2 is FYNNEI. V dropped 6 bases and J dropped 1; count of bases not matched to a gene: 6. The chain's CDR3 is CASRGRTSGSYEQYF. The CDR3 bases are TGTGCCAGCAGGGGCCGGACTAGCGGTTCCTACGAGCAGTACTTC.

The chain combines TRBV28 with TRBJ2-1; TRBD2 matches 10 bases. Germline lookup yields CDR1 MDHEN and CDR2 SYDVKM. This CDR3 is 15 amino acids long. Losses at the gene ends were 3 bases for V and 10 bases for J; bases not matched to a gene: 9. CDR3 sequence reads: CASSFRVAGGLEQFF. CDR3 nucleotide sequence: TGTGCCAGCAGTTTTCGGGTAGCGGGAGGTTTGGAGCAGTTCTTC.

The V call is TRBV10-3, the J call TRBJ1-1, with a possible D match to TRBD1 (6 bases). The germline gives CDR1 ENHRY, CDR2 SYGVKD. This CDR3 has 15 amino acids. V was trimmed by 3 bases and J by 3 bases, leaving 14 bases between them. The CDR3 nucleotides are TGTGCCATCAGTGACGCTGGGGGCGGCTACACTGAAGCTTTCTTT. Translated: CAISDAGGGYTEAFF.

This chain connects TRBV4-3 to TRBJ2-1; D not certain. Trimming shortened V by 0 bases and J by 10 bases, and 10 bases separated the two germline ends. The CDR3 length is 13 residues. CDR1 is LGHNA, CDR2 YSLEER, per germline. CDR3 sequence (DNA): TGCGCCAGCAGCCAAGATCCGCGAGGAGAGCAGTTCTTC. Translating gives CASSQDPRGEQFF.

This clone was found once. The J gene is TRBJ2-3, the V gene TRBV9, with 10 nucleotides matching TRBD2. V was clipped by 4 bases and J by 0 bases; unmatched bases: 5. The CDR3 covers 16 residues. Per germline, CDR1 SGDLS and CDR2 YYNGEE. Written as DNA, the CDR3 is TGTGCCAGCAGCACCAGGACTAGCGGAAGCACAGATACGCAGTATTTT. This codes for CASSTRTSGSTDTQYF.